The present entry profiles one TCR beta chain with its context. Its matching antigen is unknown. The sample originates from a study of OX40 agonist ivuxolimab in advanced cancers. Study information: The diagnoses of dose-escalation patients were hepatocellular carcinoma, melanoma, renal cell or head and neck cancer.

General study findings and limits: In the 0.1 to 3.0 mg/kg range, CD4+ and CD8+ blood T cells had expanded clonally by week 6. The average count of expanded clones was higher among CD8+ T cells than among CD4+.

The data were produced by immunoSEQ multiplex PCR, yet TCRdb's version contains in-frame clones alone and is incomplete. The table lists 50,000 to 60,000 clones, around 85% of them singletons. Trimming pared 0 bases from V and 4 bases from J, leaving 12 bases between. Germline V gives CDR1 SEHNR, CDR2 FQNEAQ (reference sequence). This CDR3 comprises 15 residues. The chain uses TRBV7-9 and TRBJ1-1; possibly TRBD1 for D (5 bases). This receptor was taken from an adult with an advanced solid tumor such as melanoma, head and neck, liver or kidney cancer. The specimen was CD4+ or CD8+ T cells sorted from blood, collected in a trial of the OX40 agonist ivuxolimab. The CDR3 DNA reads TGTGCCAGCAGCTTAGCGAAACCTCAGGGCACTGAAGCTTTCTTT. This encodes CASSLAKPQGTEAFF.